This T cell receptor beta chain stems from a study of control samples from healthy donors and cancer patients. Measured with immunoSEQ multiplex PCR; TCRdb has only the in-frame clones, and not every one. The table lists around 200,000 clones, 90% to 95% of them singletons. Germline CDR1 reads LNHDA; CDR2 reads SQIVND (reference sequence). The CDR3 has 19 amino acids. V was pared by 2 bases and J by 0 bases, with 19 bases between. Sequencing input: blood. The chain links TRBV19 to TRBJ1-4; D remains unclear. This TCR was sampled from a man aged 18 to 29 in good health. The CDR3 sequence: CASSISRMSPAATNEKLFF. In nucleotides, the CDR3 is TGTGCCAGTAGTATAAGTAGAATGAGTCCAGCAGCAACTAATGAAAAACTGTTTTTT. The variable domain in full, completed from reference TRBV19 and TRBJ1-4, reads DGGITQSPKYLFRKEGQNVTLSCEQNLNHDAMYWYRQDPGQGLRLIYYSQIVNDFQKGDIAEGYSVSREKKESFPLTVTSAQKNPTAFYLCASSISRMSPAATNEKLFFGSGTQLSVL.